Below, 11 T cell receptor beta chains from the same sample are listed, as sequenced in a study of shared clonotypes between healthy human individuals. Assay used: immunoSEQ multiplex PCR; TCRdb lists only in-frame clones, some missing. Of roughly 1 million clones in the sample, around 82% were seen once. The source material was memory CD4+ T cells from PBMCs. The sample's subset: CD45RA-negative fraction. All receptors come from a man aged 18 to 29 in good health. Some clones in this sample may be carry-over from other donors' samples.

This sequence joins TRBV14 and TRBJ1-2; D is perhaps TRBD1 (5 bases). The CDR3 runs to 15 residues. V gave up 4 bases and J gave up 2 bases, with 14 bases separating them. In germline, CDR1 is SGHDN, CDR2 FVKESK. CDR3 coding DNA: TGTGCCAGCAGCCCTCCGGGGGGTTCCAACTATGGCTACACCTTC. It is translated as CASSPPGGSNYGYTF.

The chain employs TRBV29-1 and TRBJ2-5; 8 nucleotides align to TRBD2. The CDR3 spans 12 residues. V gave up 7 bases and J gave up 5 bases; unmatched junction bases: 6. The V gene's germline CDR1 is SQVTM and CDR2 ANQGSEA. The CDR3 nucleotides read TGCAGCGCCGGGGGGGCCGAGGAGACCCAGTACTTC. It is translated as CSAGGAEETQYF.

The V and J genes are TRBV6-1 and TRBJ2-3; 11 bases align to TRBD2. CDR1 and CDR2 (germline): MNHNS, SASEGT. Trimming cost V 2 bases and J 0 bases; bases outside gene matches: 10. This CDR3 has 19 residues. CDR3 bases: TGTGCCAGCAGTGAACTAGCGGGAGGTACGGGGCCTAGCACAGATACGCAGTATTTT. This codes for CASSELAGGTGPSTDTQYF.

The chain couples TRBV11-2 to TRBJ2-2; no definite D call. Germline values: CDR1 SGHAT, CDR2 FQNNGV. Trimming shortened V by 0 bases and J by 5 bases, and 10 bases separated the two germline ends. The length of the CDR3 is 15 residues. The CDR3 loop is CASSLDGQLTGELFF. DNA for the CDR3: TGTGCCAGCAGCTTAGATGGCCAGTTGACCGGGGAGCTGTTTTTT.

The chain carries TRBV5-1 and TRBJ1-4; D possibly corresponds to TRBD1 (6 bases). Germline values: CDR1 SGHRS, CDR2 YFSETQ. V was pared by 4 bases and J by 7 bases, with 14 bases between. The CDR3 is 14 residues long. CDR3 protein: CASSRNSGVEKLFF. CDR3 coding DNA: TGCGCCAGCAGCCGAAACTCAGGGGTTGAAAAACTGTTTTTT.

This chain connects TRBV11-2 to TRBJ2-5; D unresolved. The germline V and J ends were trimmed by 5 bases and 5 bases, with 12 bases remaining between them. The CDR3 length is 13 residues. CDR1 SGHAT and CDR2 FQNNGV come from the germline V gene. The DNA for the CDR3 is TGTGCCAGCAGCCCCTCTGTCGGCGAGACCCAGTACTTC. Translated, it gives CASSPSVGETQYF.

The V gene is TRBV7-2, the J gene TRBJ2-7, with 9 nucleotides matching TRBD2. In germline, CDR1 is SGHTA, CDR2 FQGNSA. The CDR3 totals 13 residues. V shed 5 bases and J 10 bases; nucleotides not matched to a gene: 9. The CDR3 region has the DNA TGTGCCAGCAGCCTGACAACTAGCGGGCTACAGTACTTC. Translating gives CASSLTTSGLQYF.

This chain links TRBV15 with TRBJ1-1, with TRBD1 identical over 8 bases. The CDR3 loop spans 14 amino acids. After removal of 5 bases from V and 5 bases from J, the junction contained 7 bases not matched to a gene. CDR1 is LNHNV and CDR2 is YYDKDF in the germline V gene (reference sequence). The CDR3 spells CATSDPGGRTEAFF. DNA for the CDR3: TGTGCCACCAGCGACCCAGGGGGCCGAACTGAAGCTTTCTTT.

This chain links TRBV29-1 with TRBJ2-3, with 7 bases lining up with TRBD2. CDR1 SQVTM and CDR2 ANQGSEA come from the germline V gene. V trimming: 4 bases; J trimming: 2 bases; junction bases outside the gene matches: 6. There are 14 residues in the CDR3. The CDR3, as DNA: TGCAGCGTTGCGGGTGGGAGGGACACAGATACGCAGTATTTT. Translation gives CSVAGGRDTDTQYF.

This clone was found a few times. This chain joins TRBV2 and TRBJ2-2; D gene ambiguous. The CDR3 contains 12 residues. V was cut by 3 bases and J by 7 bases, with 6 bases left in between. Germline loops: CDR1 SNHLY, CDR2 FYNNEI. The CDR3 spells CASSDDIGELFF. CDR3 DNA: TGTGCCAGCAGTGACGACATCGGGGAGCTGTTTTTT.

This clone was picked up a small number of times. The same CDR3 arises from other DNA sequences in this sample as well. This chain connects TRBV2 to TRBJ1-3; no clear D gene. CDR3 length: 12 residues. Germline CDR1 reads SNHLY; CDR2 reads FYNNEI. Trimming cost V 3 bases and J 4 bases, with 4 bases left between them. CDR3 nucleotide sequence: TGTGCCAGCAGTGAGGGAGGAAACACCATATATTTT. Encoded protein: CASSEGGNTIYF. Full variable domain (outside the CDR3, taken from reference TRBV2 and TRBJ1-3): EPEVTQTPSHQVTQMGQEVILRCVPISNHLYFYWYRQILGQKVEFLVSFYNNEISEKSEIFDDQFSVERPDGSNFTLKIRSTKLEDSAMYFCASSEGGNTIYFGEGSWLTVV.